The 31 T cell receptor beta chains below come from one sample, sequenced in a study of blood T cell repertoires in COVID-19. Assay used: immunoSEQ multiplex PCR; TCRdb lists only in-frame clones, some missing. The repertoire holds some 210,000 clones, with 89% as singletons. Sequencing was done on a sample of peripheral blood. The receptors originated from a man in his 60s who had recovered from COVID-19.

The chain has TRBV5-6 and TRBJ2-3, with 7 bases aligning to TRBD2. Trimming at V came to 5 bases and at J to 0 bases, leaving 6 bases not matched to a gene. The CDR3 extends over 15 amino acids. Germline V gives CDR1 SGHDT, CDR2 YYEEEE. This CDR3 is CASSGGLSSTDTQYF. The CDR3, as DNA: TGTGCCAGCAGTGGGGGACTATCTAGCACAGATACGCAGTATTTT.

Only a few counts were recorded for this clone. The chain uses TRBV7-9 and TRBJ1-1; D uncertain. CDR1 SEHNR and CDR2 FQNEAQ come from the germline V gene (reference sequence). CDR3 length equals 13 residues. Trimming stripped 1 base from V and 1 base from J, with 4 bases between. DNA for the CDR3: TGTGCCAGCAGCTTAGGGGCGAACACTGAAGCTTTCTTT. Residues: CASSLGANTEAFF.

The J gene is TRBJ1-6, the V gene TRBV6-5; a possible D gene is TRBD1 (5 bases). Trimming took off 4 bases at V and 0 bases at J, with 10 bases between the two ends. Germline V gene sequence: CDR1 MNHEY, CDR2 SVGAGI. The CDR3 covers 16 residues. The CDR3 is CASSLQASSYNSPLHF. The CDR3 DNA sequence: TGTGCCAGCAGTTTACAGGCTAGCTCCTATAATTCACCCCTCCACTTT.

The genes are TRBV29-1 and TRBJ1-6; D may be TRBD1 (5 bases). From germline, CDR1 is SQVTM and CDR2 ANQGSEA. This CDR3 comprises 15 residues. V was clipped by 5 bases and J by 0 bases, with 11 bases between them. The CDR3 nucleotides read TGCAGCGTTAAACATGACAGCTCCTATAATTCACCCCTCCACTTT. It encodes CSVKHDSSYNSPLHF.

This sequence joins TRBV9 and TRBJ1-1, with a possible D match to TRBD1 (6 bases). Germline V gene sequence: CDR1 SGDLS, CDR2 YYNGEE. The CDR3 extends over 14 amino acids. Trimming removed 5 bases at V and 0 bases at J, with 11 bases between. The CDR3 DNA sequence: TGTGCCAGCAGTACGACAGGAGTGAACACTGAAGCTTTCTTT. Protein: CASSTTGVNTEAFF. The full variable domain, its missing parts supplied by reference TRBV9 and TRBJ1-1, is DSGVTQTPKHLITATGQRVTLRCSPRSGDLSVYWYQQSLDQGLQFLIQYYNGEERAKGNILERFSAQQFPDLHSELNLSSLELGDSALYFCASSTTGVNTEAFFGQGTRLTVV.

This sequence joins TRBV9 and TRBJ2-1; D possibly corresponds to TRBD1 (5 bases). Germline CDR1 reads SGDLS; CDR2 reads YYNGEE. The CDR3 loop spans 15 amino acids. V lost 3 bases, J lost 4 bases, and 14 bases lay in between. CDR3: CASSARVGGYNEQFF. The CDR3 DNA is TGTGCCAGCAGCGCCAGGGTAGGTGGGTACAATGAGCAGTTCTTC. The variable domain in full, completed from reference TRBV9 and TRBJ2-1, reads DSGVTQTPKHLITATGQRVTLRCSPRSGDLSVYWYQQSLDQGLQFLIQYYNGEERAKGNILERFSAQQFPDLHSELNLSSLELGDSALYFCASSARVGGYNEQFFGPGTRLTVL.

This clone came up once. The J gene is TRBJ1-3, the V gene TRBV6-5; possible D gene TRBD1, 6 bases. The CDR3 loop spans 14 amino acids. Germline V lookup: CDR1 MNHEY, CDR2 SVGAGI. With 0 bases removed from V and 14 bases from J, the gap between germline ends came to 17 bases. The CDR3 spells CASSYSIRRQVLYF. The CDR3 DNA follows: TGTGCCAGCAGTTACTCGATACGGAGACAGGTCTTATATTTT.

This sequence joins TRBV18 and TRBJ2-7, with D tentatively TRBD2 (5 bases). Germline V gene lookup returns CDR1 KGHSH and CDR2 LQKENI. The CDR3 covers 13 residues. The V end lost 2 bases, the J end lost 3 bases, and 8 bases lay between the germline ends. The CDR3, as DNA: TGTGCCAGCTCACCAGCGGCGGGCTACGAGCAGTACTTC. It is translated as CASSPAAGYEQYF.

The chain joins TRBV4-1 to TRBJ2-5, with 7 bases that match TRBD1. Germline lookup yields CDR1 MGHRA and CDR2 YSYEKL. V lost 4 bases and J lost 2; bases outside the gene matches: 1. The CDR3 runs to 13 residues. CDR3 in amino acids: CASSPGQQETQYF. CDR3 DNA: TGCGCCAGCAGCCCGGGACAGCAAGAGACCCAGTACTTC.

The chain couples TRBV7-6 to TRBJ2-7; 14 bases line up with TRBD2. With V trimmed by 5 bases and J by 1 base, 7 bases remained unmatched. The germline V gene encodes CDR1 SGHVS and CDR2 FNYEAQ. The CDR3 totals 17 residues. The DNA for the CDR3 is TGTGCCAGCAGCCCGGGACTAGCGGGAGTCTCGTCCTACGAGCAGTACTTC. It is translated as CASSPGLAGVSSYEQYF. Complete variable domain (other parts from reference TRBV7-6 and TRBJ2-7): GAGVSQSPRYKVTKRGQDVALRCDPISGHVSLYWYRQALGQGPEFLTYFNYEAQQDKSGLPNDRFSAERPEGSISTLTIQRTEQRDSAMYRCASSPGLAGVSSYEQYFGPGTRLTVT.

The chain recombines TRBV27 with TRBJ2-7; the D is unclear. The germline CDR1 and CDR2 sequences are MNHEY and SMNVEV (reference sequence). CDR3 length: 13 residues. Trimming pared 3 bases from V and 3 bases from J, leaving 9 bases between. CDR3 nucleotide sequence: TGTGCCAGCAGTTTTAGAGAACTCTACGAGCAGTACTTC. Protein: CASSFRELYEQYF.

The chain joins TRBV10-3 to TRBJ2-6; D is ambiguous. Deletions cut 6 bases from V and 4 bases from J, with 10 bases between. The CDR3 sequence is 14 residues long. Looked up from germline, CDR1 is ENHRY and CDR2 is SYGVKD. For the CDR3, the DNA is TGTGCCATCAGAGCTGGGCAAGGGGCCAACGTCCTGACTTTC. Translating gives CAIRAGQGANVLTF.

This clone was seen only once. The J gene is TRBJ2-1, the V gene TRBV7-6; 9 bases line up with TRBD2. The CDR3 length is 15 residues. Germline lookup yields CDR1 SGHVS and CDR2 FNYEAQ. V dropped 5 bases and J dropped 7; count of bases not matched to a gene: 9. The CDR3 is CASSPWREGRNEQFF. CDR3 in DNA: TGTGCCAGCAGCCCTTGGCGGGAGGGCCGGAATGAGCAGTTCTTC. The full variable domain, rest sourced from reference TRBV7-6 and TRBJ2-1, is GAGVSQSPRYKVTKRGQDVALRCDPISGHVSLYWYRQALGQGPEFLTYFNYEAQQDKSGLPNDRFSAERPEGSISTLTIQRTEQRDSAMYRCASSPWREGRNEQFFGPGTRLTVL.

The genes are TRBV23-1 and TRBJ1-1; D is unclear. Being an ORF, TRBV23-1 has a function that is uncertain. The CDR3 length is 13 residues. Trimming took off 1 base at V and 3 bases at J, with 6 bases between the two ends. The CDR3 DNA follows: TGCGCCAGCAGTCAATGGGAGGACACTGAAGCTTTCTTT. This codes for CASSQWEDTEAFF.

J is TRBJ2-3 and V is TRBV6-1; 7 nucleotides agree with TRBD2. Germline CDR1 and CDR2: MNHNS and SASEGT. The V and J ends lost 2 bases and 6 bases, in that order; junction bases with no gene match: 8. The CDR3 is 15 amino acids. Here the CDR3 DNA reads TGTGCCAGCAGTGAAACTTTATTGCGGGGGGATACGCAGTATTTT. Translating it yields CASSETLLRGDTQYF.

This chain links TRBV30 with TRBJ1-1; 8 bases map to TRBD1. Germline CDR1 reads GTSNPN; CDR2 reads SVGIG (reference sequence). The CDR3 runs to 14 residues. The J segment lost 7 bases and the V segment lost 1 base, leaving 8 bases of the junction unmatched. The CDR3 loop reads CAWSAGGWRDEAFF. For the CDR3, the DNA is TGTGCCTGGAGTGCAGGGGGCTGGAGGGATGAAGCTTTCTTT.

CDR3 in DNA: TGCGCCAGCAGCTTGGACCTCGCAGCAGGAAAGCCCCAGCATTTT. Translated: CASSLDLAAGKPQHF. V is TRBV5-1 and J is TRBJ1-5; D unresolved. Trimming stripped 0 bases from V and 8 bases from J, with 15 bases between. The germline V gene has CDR1 SGHRS and CDR2 YFSETQ. This CDR3 comprises 15 residues. Complete variable domain (other parts from reference TRBV5-1 and TRBJ1-5): KAGVTQTPRYLIKTRGQQVTLSCSPISGHRSVSWYQQTPGQGLQFLFEYFSETQRNKGNFPGRFSGRQFSNSRSEMNVSTLELGDSALYLCASSLDLAAGKPQHFGDGTRLSIL.

The chain uses TRBV27 and TRBJ2-1; 10 positions match TRBD2. This CDR3 has 20 amino acids. Losses at the gene ends were 4 bases for V and 0 bases for J; bases not matched to a gene: 15. Per germline, CDR1 MNHEY and CDR2 SMNVEV (reference sequence). In DNA form, the CDR3 reads TGTGCCAGCAGTTCCAAGCGGGAGGGCGGCCTCGGGGGCTCCTACAATGAGCAGTTCTTC. Translation: CASSSKREGGLGGSYNEQFF.

The rearrangement joins TRBV25-1 to TRBJ1-1; D ambiguous. V was clipped by 0 bases and J by 7 bases, with 15 bases between them. Per the germline V gene, CDR1 is MGHDK and CDR2 is SYGVNS. CDR3 length: 15 amino acids. The CDR3 spells CASSEYLDSSHEAFF. The CDR3 bases are TGTGCCAGCAGTGAATATCTGGACTCCTCGCATGAAGCTTTCTTT.

The chain uses TRBV29-1 and TRBJ2-1; D might be TRBD2 (5 bases). Germline CDR1 is SQVTM and CDR2 is ANQGSEA. V gave up 6 bases and J gave up 7 bases, with 19 bases separating them. CDR3 length: 14 amino acids. Here the CDR3 reads CSVAALKRDNEQFF. As DNA, the CDR3 is TGCAGCGTCGCAGCGTTAAAGAGGGATAATGAGCAGTTCTTC.

The chain has TRBV30 and TRBJ2-3; D may be TRBD2 (6 bases). Germline V lookup: CDR1 GTSNPN, CDR2 SVGIG (reference sequence). The CDR3 extends over 12 amino acids. The V end lost 2 bases, the J end lost 9 bases, and 12 bases lay between the germline ends. The CDR3 region has the DNA TGTGCCTGGAGTTTGATAGCGGTAACGCAGTATTTT. This sequence encodes CAWSLIAVTQYF.

The chain is built from TRBV14 and TRBJ2-3; D not certain. CDR1 and CDR2 from the germline V gene are SGHDN and FVKESK. The CDR3 runs to 14 residues. V was pared by 1 base and J by 4 bases, with 9 bases between. The chain's CDR3 is CASSQVLGADTQYF. Written as DNA, the CDR3 is TGTGCCAGCAGCCAAGTTCTGGGCGCAGATACGCAGTATTTT. Looking up the rest from reference TRBV14 and TRBJ2-3 gives the full variable domain: EAGVTQFPSHSVIEKGQTVTLRCDPISGHDNLYWYRRVMGKEIKFLLHFVKESKQDESGMPNNRFLAERTGGTYSTLKVQPAELEDSGVYFCASSQVLGADTQYFGPGTRLTVL.

The V gene is TRBV7-2, the J gene TRBJ2-7, with 7 nucleotides matching TRBD1. V was pared by 2 bases and J by 0 bases, with 7 bases of the junction left unmatched. The germline gives CDR1 SGHTA, CDR2 FQGNSA. The CDR3 length is 16 residues. This CDR3 is CASSLSGQEPSYEQYF. The CDR3 coding sequence is TGTGCCAGCAGCTTAAGCGGACAGGAACCCTCCTACGAGCAGTACTTC.

The V call is TRBV30, the J call TRBJ1-3; D possibly corresponds to TRBD1 (6 bases). The CDR3 length is 13 residues. Germline V CDR1 and CDR2: GTSNPN, SVGIG (reference sequence). Trimming removed 5 bases from V and 2 bases from J, with 10 bases in between. The CDR3 sequence: CAWGQTPGNTIYF. DNA for the CDR3: TGTGCCTGGGGACAGACACCTGGAAACACCATATATTTT.

The chain joins TRBV19 to TRBJ1-2; 7 nucleotides align to TRBD1. Germline loops: CDR1 LNHDA, CDR2 SQIVND (reference sequence). J gave up 4 bases and V 0 bases, and 5 bases lay outside the gene matches. The CDR3 totals 15 residues. As DNA, the CDR3 is TGTGCCAGTAGTATAGAATGGCAGGGGGTCTATGGCTACACCTTC. Translating gives CASSIEWQGVYGYTF. Using reference TRBV19 and TRBJ1-2 for the parts outside the CDR3, the full variable domain is DGGITQSPKYLFRKEGQNVTLSCEQNLNHDAMYWYRQDPGQGLRLIYYSQIVNDFQKGDIAEGYSVSREKKESFPLTVTSAQKNPTAFYLCASSIEWQGVYGYTFGSGTRLTVV.

The V call is TRBV5-1, the J call TRBJ1-2; D is unresolved. The CDR3 runs to 16 residues. Germline CDR1 and CDR2: SGHRS and YFSETQ. Trimming removed 0 bases from V and 0 bases from J, with 12 bases in between. CDR3 sequence: CASSLEAVAANYGYTF. In DNA, the CDR3 is TGCGCCAGCAGCTTGGAAGCAGTGGCGGCTAACTATGGCTACACCTTC.

The chain employs TRBV18 and TRBJ2-1; TRBD1 matches 9 bases. The CDR3 is made up of 13 amino acids. Unmatched junction bases numbered 2, after V lost 1 base and J lost 10 bases. Looked up from germline, CDR1 is KGHSH and CDR2 is LQKENI. CDR3 bases: TGTGCCAGCTCACCACTGGGACAGGGCGAGCAGTTCTTC. Its protein is CASSPLGQGEQFF.

The chain employs TRBV7-8 and TRBJ2-5; 9 positions match TRBD1. With V trimmed by 8 bases and J by 4 bases, 14 bases remained unmatched. The CDR3 extends over 16 amino acids. Per germline, CDR1 SGHVS and CDR2 FQNEAQ. The CDR3 nucleotides are TGTGCCAGCCAAAAGGGACAGGGCCTAATTCCAGAGACCCAGTACTTC. Protein product: CASQKGQGLIPETQYF. Full variable domain (missing parts from reference TRBV7-8 and TRBJ2-5): GAGVSQSPRYKVAKRGQDVALRCDPISGHVSLFWYQQALGQGPEFLTYFQNEAQLDKSGLPSDRFFAERPEGSVSTLKIQRTQQEDSAVYLCASQKGQGLIPETQYFGPGTRLLVL.

The chain combines TRBV3-1 (or the pseudogene TRBV3-2) with TRBJ2-5, with TRBD2 as a possible D gene (6 bases). CDR3 length: 13 amino acids. The V end lost 6 bases, the J end lost 4 bases, and 12 bases lay between the germline ends. Germline CDR1 and CDR2: LGHDT and YNNKEL (reference sequence). The CDR3 here is CASRYAGRETQYF. DNA for the CDR3: TGTGCCAGCAGGTACGCGGGACGAGAGACCCAGTACTTC.

The genes are TRBV5-1 and TRBJ2-7; the D gene is possibly TRBD2 (5 bases). The CDR3 totals 13 residues. V was pared by 4 bases and J by 3 bases, with 11 bases between. Germline CDR1 and CDR2: SGHRS and YFSETQ. The CDR3 nucleotides read TGCGCCAGCAGCAACGGGAACCTCTACGAGCAGTACTTC. Translated, it gives CASSNGNLYEQYF.

This clone came up once. The rearrangement joins TRBV5-1 to TRBJ1-3, with D perhaps TRBD1 (6 bases). V gave up 7 bases and J gave up 1 base, with 12 bases separating them. CDR3 length equals 14 residues. Germline V gene lookup returns CDR1 SGHRS and CDR2 YFSETQ. The CDR3 protein is CASGKDSSGNTIYF. The CDR3 coding sequence is TGCGCCAGCGGAAAGGACAGTTCTGGAAACACCATATATTTT.